The sequence of this T cell receptor beta chain was determined in a study of T cell responses to AZD1222 COVID-19 vaccine. Sequenced by immunoSEQ multiplex PCR; TCRdb stores in-frame clones only, minus some. The data contain around 160,000 clones, around 89% of them singletons. This clone was recorded a few times. Its matching antigen is unknown. Overall study results and limits: Sampled repertoires all dated from after the peak T cell response. A reported finding is that nearly half of spike-specific TCRs target unmutated variant regions. Regions 160-218 and 743-854 held dominance among vaccine-associated CD4 TCRs, which spanned spike.

There are 14 residues in the CDR3. CDR1 is LGHDT, CDR2 YNNKEL, per germline (reference sequence). Between the trimmed V and J ends, which lost 6 bases and 0 bases, there was a span of 12 bases. This sequence was found in an adult in good health. V and J are TRBV3-1 (or the pseudogene TRBV3-2) and TRBJ2-7; D unclear. The input for sequencing was peripheral blood, taken on day 0 of AZD1222 vaccination. The CDR3 bases are TGTGCCAGCAGACCCGATGGTAGCTCCTACGAGCAGTACTTC. Residues: CASRPDGSSYEQYF.